This T cell receptor beta chain was profiled in a study of cytomegalovirus exposure and HLA in healthy donors. About the study: Later, an analysis reported that the 110 or so validation repertoires had used the same platform as the roughly 660 first-cohort repertoires. Findings and caveats of the study: For most TCR sequences rarity was the rule, although some public TCRs occurred in many donors.

Here immunoSEQ multiplex PCR was the method, and the copy in TCRdb shows in-frame clones only, minus some. The data contain over 85,000 clones, around 89% of them singletons. There are 15 residues in the CDR3. Germline CDR1 reads WNHNN; CDR2 reads SYGVQD (reference sequence). Trimming at V came to 6 bases and at J to 0 bases, leaving 4 bases not matched to a gene. To note about this clone: No antigen is known for it.

The V gene is TRBV10-1, the J gene TRBJ2-2; the match to TRBD2 covers 7 bases. This receptor was obtained from a woman aged 25 to 39 in good health and CMV-seropositive. The sequenced sample was PBMCs. CDR3 coding DNA: TGCGCCAGCAGCTACACTAGCGCGAACACCGGGGAGCTGTTTTTT. Protein sequence: CASSYTSANTGELFF.